The 5 T cell receptor beta chains below all came from one sample that was sequenced in a study of blood T cells in healthy people across ages. Alongside a J-beta primer mix, a sample-barcoded 5' primer served in a second PCR lasting about 7 to 11 cycles. TCRdb itself ran the 5' RACE reads through MiXCR, one entry per CDR3 protein. The sample lists hundreds of thousands of distinct CDR3 sequences, approximately 25% occurring once. Another study also made use of these data, one on T cells of mothers and their children.

Sequencing was carried out using blood. The receptors here all came from a boy aged 5-17 years in good health.

The CDR3 sequence: CASSTGQGEIYNEQFF. CDR3 in DNA: TGTGCCAGCAGCACCGGACAGGGCGAGATCTACAATGAGCAGTTCTTC. J is TRBJ2-5 and V is TRBV7-9; TRBD1 aligns across 8 bases. The J call is doubtful: the DNA matches TRBJ2-1 better. CDR1 is SEHNR, CDR2 FQNEAQ, per germline (reference sequence). This CDR3 has 16 residues.

This clonotype was seen a handful of times. V and J are TRBV12-5 and TRBJ2-5, with D tentatively TRBD2 (5 bases). Per the germline V gene, CDR1 is LGHNT and CDR2 is FRNRAP. V gave up 7 bases and J gave up 11 bases, with 20 bases separating them. The CDR3 is 13 residues long. The DNA of the CDR3 is TGTGCTAGTGCCCCCGACCGGGGTTGGGAGCAGTACTTC. Translated: CASAPDRGWEQYF.

This rearrangement joins TRBV20-1 to TRBJ2-5, with 7 bases that match TRBD2. The CDR3 has 17 residues. CDR1 and CDR2 from the germline V gene are DFQATT and SNEGSKA (reference sequence). J gave up 1 base and V 5 bases, and 16 bases lay outside the gene matches. The chain's CDR3 is CSAGTPGASGFQETQYF. The CDR3, as DNA: TGCAGTGCTGGAACCCCCGGGGCTAGCGGATTCCAAGAGACCCAGTACTTC.

There are a few counts of this clonotype. This chain uses TRBV7-8 with TRBJ2-3; 7 bases are a match to TRBD1. J gave up 4 bases and V 3 bases, and 7 bases lay outside the gene matches. This CDR3 contains 15 residues. The germline V gene encodes CDR1 SGHVS and CDR2 FQNEAQ. CDR3 amino acids: CASSFRQGPSDTQYF. The CDR3 nucleotides read TGTGCCAGCAGCTTCAGACAGGGCCCCTCAGATACGCAGTATTTT.

The sample holds a few counts of this clonotype. This chain joins TRBV14 and TRBJ2-1, with 12 nucleotides matching TRBD1. CDR3 length equals 16 residues. Germline CDR1 reads SGHDN; CDR2 reads FVKESK. V shed 4 bases, J shed 7 bases, and the junction held 8 bases outside the gene matches. The chain's CDR3 is CASSPGQGAIGNEQFF. The CDR3 coding sequence is TGTGCCAGCAGCCCGGGACAGGGGGCCATTGGTAATGAGCAGTTCTTC.